Below are 17 T cell receptor beta chains sequenced from a single sample in a study of blood T cell repertoires in COVID-19. Some clones are missing from TCRdb's copy, which holds only in-frame ones; the method was immunoSEQ multiplex PCR. The data hold about 410,000 clones, with 70% to 90% observed a single time. What was sequenced was peripheral blood. Source of these receptors: a woman in her thirties or forties with COVID-19, enrolled during active disease.

This clone appeared once. V is TRBV6-2 or TRBV6-3 and J is TRBJ1-1, with D hard to call. The V gene's germline CDR1 is MNHEY and CDR2 SVGEGT. V lost 2 bases to trimming and J lost 6 bases, with 10 bases between them. The CDR3 loop spans 13 amino acids. The CDR3 DNA follows: TGTGCCAGCAGTTACCCCCAGGTGGCTGAAGCTTTCTTT. Amino acid sequence: CASSYPQVAEAFF.

The chain couples TRBV5-1 to TRBJ2-5; D not resolved. The CDR3 is 13 residues long. Germline lookup yields CDR1 SGHRS and CDR2 YFSETQ. V lost 4 bases and J 5 bases, leaving 12 bases between the germline ends. The DNA for the CDR3 is TGCGCCAGCAGCCAGGCTCTTCGGGAGACCCAGTACTTC. Its protein is CASSQALRETQYF. The variable domain in full, with the rest retrieved from reference TRBV5-1 and TRBJ2-5, is KAGVTQTPRYLIKTRGQQVTLSCSPISGHRSVSWYQQTPGQGLQFLFEYFSETQRNKGNFPGRFSGRQFSNSRSEMNVSTLELGDSALYLCASSQALRETQYFGPGTRLLVL.

The CDR3 is CASSLDVGVWRGPNTGELFF. The CDR3 bases are TGTGCCAGCAGCTTAGATGTAGGGGTCTGGCGGGGCCCGAACACCGGGGAGCTGTTTTTT. The chain employs TRBV11-2 and TRBJ2-2, with D possibly TRBD2 on 6 matching bases. Per germline, CDR1 SGHAT and CDR2 FQNNGV. The CDR3 spans 20 residues. V lost 0 bases, J lost 0 bases, and 20 bases lay in between.

CDR3 in amino acids: CASSFGRTNQPQHF. The CDR3 DNA reads TGTGCCAGCAGTTTCGGCAGGACAAATCAGCCCCAGCATTTT. The genes are TRBV28 and TRBJ1-5; a possible D gene is TRBD1 (5 bases). Germline V CDR1 and CDR2: MDHEN, SYDVKM. Trimming took 3 bases from V and 4 from J, leaving 10 bases between them. The CDR3 runs 14 residues.

CDR3 bases: TGTGCCTGGAGTCAGGCGAATCAGCCCCAGCATTTT. Protein product: CAWSQANQPQHF. The chain is built from TRBV30 and TRBJ1-5, with no clear D. The V gene's germline CDR1 is GTSNPN and CDR2 SVGIG (reference sequence). V was pared by 2 bases and J by 4 bases, with 6 bases between. The CDR3 spans 12 residues.

The rearrangement joins TRBV6-6 to TRBJ1-4; unclear D gene. This CDR3 spans 13 amino acids. Deletions cut 2 bases from V and 8 bases from J, with 9 bases between. Per the germline V gene, CDR1 is MNHNY and CDR2 is SVGAGI (reference sequence). The CDR3 coding sequence is TGTGCCAGCAGTTACGGTTCGGGGGAAAAACTGTTTTTT. Its protein product is CASSYGSGEKLFF.

The rearrangement links TRBV5-8 to TRBJ2-1, with 8 positions matching TRBD2. Germline loops: CDR1 SGHTS, CDR2 YDEGEE. There are 16 residues in the CDR3. V was clipped by 4 bases and J by 4 bases; unmatched bases: 10. The DNA for the CDR3 is TGTGCCAGCAGCAAATCTCTAGCGGGTGTGTACAATGAGCAGTTCTTC. Translation gives CASSKSLAGVYNEQFF.

The gene calls are TRBV9 and TRBJ1-2; 8 bases match TRBD1. Per germline, CDR1 SGDLS and CDR2 YYNGEE. This CDR3 comprises 13 residues. Trimming removed 4 bases from V and 8 bases from J; junction bases left unmatched: 7. The CDR3 region has the DNA TGTGCCAGCAGCCCCAGGACAGGGCTGGGCTACACCTTC. It is translated as CASSPRTGLGYTF.

This chain links TRBV7-2 with TRBJ1-5; unclear D gene. This CDR3 spans 14 amino acids. Between the trimmed V and J ends, which lost 3 bases and 4 bases, there was a span of 10 bases. Germline CDR1 SGHTA, CDR2 FQGNSA. The CDR3 loop is CASSFREKNQPQHF. The CDR3 DNA reads TGTGCCAGCAGCTTCCGGGAGAAGAATCAGCCCCAGCATTTT.

A single count supports this clone. The rearrangement joins TRBV19 to TRBJ1-5; the D gene is possibly TRBD1 (6 bases). The germline CDR1 and CDR2 sequences are LNHDA and SQIVND (reference sequence). The CDR3 runs 14 residues. Trimming removed 5 bases from V and 7 bases from J, with 15 bases in between. In DNA form, the CDR3 reads TGTGCCAGTAGTGTCCGGGACAATAACCAGCCCCAGCATTTT. Encoded protein: CASSVRDNNQPQHF.

V is TRBV27 and J is TRBJ2-7, with D possibly TRBD1 on 5 matching bases. V lost 3 bases and J 1 base, leaving 10 bases between the germline ends. The CDR3 extends over 14 amino acids. The V gene's germline CDR1 is MNHEY and CDR2 SMNVEV (reference sequence). The CDR3 protein is CASSFKGDSYEQYF. The CDR3 DNA follows: TGTGCCAGCAGTTTTAAAGGGGATTCCTACGAGCAGTACTTC.

The V call is TRBV5-1, the J call TRBJ1-2, with 8 bases matching TRBD1. Germline CDR1 SGHRS, CDR2 YFSETQ. The CDR3 length is 12 residues. V lost 4 bases and J lost 8; bases outside the gene matches: 4. The DNA for the CDR3 is TGCGCCAGCAGCGCAAACAGGGGGGGCTACACCTTC. The encoded protein is CASSANRGGYTF.

The V and J genes are TRBV6-2 or TRBV6-3 and TRBJ1-2; no clear D gene. The CDR3 length is 13 residues. Trimming stripped 2 bases from V and 2 bases from J, with 6 bases between. Germline values: CDR1 MNHEY, CDR2 SVGEGT. In nucleotides, the CDR3 is TGTGCCAGCAGTTACCTACAGAACTATGGCTACACCTTC. The encoded protein is CASSYLQNYGYTF.

This chain links TRBV7-3 with TRBJ2-5, with D possibly matching TRBD2 (6 bases). The CDR3 sequence is 15 residues long. With 1 base removed from V and 4 bases from J, the gap between germline ends came to 13 bases. Germline assignment: CDR1 SGHTA and CDR2 FQGTGA. The CDR3, as DNA: TGTGCCAGCAGCTTAATTGGCGGGATACGAGAGACCCAGTACTTC. Translating it yields CASSLIGGIRETQYF.

The sample holds one count of this clone. This chain uses TRBV4-3 with TRBJ2-1; D is unresolved. The V gene lost 4 bases and the J gene lost 2 bases, with 12 bases spanning the gap. Germline V gene sequence: CDR1 LGHNA, CDR2 YSLEER. CDR3 length equals 15 residues. The CDR3 sequence: CASSPRLDAYNEQFF. The CDR3 DNA reads as TGCGCCAGCAGCCCGAGGCTGGATGCCTACAATGAGCAGTTCTTC.

The J gene is TRBJ1-5, the V gene TRBV6-5, with 9 bases lining up with TRBD1. Germline lookup yields CDR1 MNHEY and CDR2 SVGAGI. This CDR3 has 13 amino acids. With V trimmed by 5 bases and J by 5 bases, 1 base remained unmatched. The CDR3 protein is CASSNRGHQPQHF. The DNA of the CDR3 is TGTGCCAGCAGTAACAGGGGGCATCAGCCCCAGCATTTT.

CDR3 region: CASSQGWFGVSSYNSPLHF. CDR3 DNA sequence: TGTGCCAGCAGCCAAGGGTGGTTCGGGGTTAGCTCCTATAATTCACCCCTCCACTTT. J is TRBJ1-6 and V is TRBV7-2; D gene uncertain. The CDR3 loop spans 19 amino acids. Trimming removed 5 bases from V and 0 bases from J, with 20 bases in between. The germline V gene has CDR1 SGHTA and CDR2 FQGNSA.